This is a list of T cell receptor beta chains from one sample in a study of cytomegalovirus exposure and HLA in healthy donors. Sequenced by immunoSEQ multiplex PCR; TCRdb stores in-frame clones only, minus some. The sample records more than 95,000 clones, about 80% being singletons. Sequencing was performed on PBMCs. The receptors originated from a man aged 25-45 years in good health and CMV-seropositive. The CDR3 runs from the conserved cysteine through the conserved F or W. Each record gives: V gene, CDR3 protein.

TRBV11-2,CASRQARTGNTIYF
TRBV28,CASSLWRLAGEQYF
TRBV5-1,CASSLVGYGDGSYEQYF
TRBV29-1,CSVLSGGAGDTQYF
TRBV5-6,CASSGANYEQYF
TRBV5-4,CASNFEEETQYF
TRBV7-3,CASSLQGPGANGLTF
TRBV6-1,CASSVTSLDTQYF
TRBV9,CASTRGSRKTEQYF
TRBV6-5,CASSYGLKGSYEQYF
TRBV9,CASSVAQGTEAFF
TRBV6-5,CASSYSRDRGTEQYF
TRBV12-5,CASGPGGTVNTEAFF
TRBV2,CASSTDVYGYTF
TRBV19,CASSKITGLNTEAFF
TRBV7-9,CASLTSGRAGELFF
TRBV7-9,CASSLRRAGRADTQYF
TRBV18,CASSDRGETQYF
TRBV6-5,CASSEPSPSYEQYF
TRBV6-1,CASTGGGISPLHF
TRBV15,CATSRDKKLFF
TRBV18,CASSLTTSGGTYNEQFF
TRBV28,CASSLHDRVWNTQYF
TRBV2,CASSEDREISDTQYF
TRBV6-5,CASSPPGQREAFF
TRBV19,CASSIGATYSTDTQYF
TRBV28,CASSTRAGRTTSGRSYEQYF
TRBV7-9,CASSLEAGGVYEQYF
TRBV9,CASSPAAGGPINEQFF